Here is one T cell receptor (beta chain) with its context. Its antigen remains unknown. For every subset, genomic DNA was evenly distributed across several immunoSEQ plates. Measured with immunoSEQ multiplex PCR; TCRdb has only the in-frame clones, and not every one. The top ten hold about 12% of the sample, which has fewer than 600,000 clones, around 75% seen once. This sample is drawn from a study of shared clonotypes between healthy human individuals. Study-level results: Donors were few, which limited the genetic and exposure-history diversity represented.

Germline V lookup: CDR1 SGHAT, CDR2 FQNNGV. This CDR3 has 15 residues. Losses at the gene ends were 6 bases for V and 5 bases for J; bases not matched to a gene: 10. Donors were healthy HIV-negative adults without recently reported acute infections or vaccinations. The clonotype comes from a woman between 40 and 50 years old in good health. Some clones in this sample may be carry-over from other donors' samples. This chain joins TRBV11-2 and TRBJ2-3, with 8 bases lining up with TRBD2. Material for sequencing was PBMCs. CDR3 region: CASSPRGLAGDTQYF. CDR3 DNA: TGTGCCAGCAGTCCCCGGGGGCTAGCGGGAGATACGCAGTATTTT.